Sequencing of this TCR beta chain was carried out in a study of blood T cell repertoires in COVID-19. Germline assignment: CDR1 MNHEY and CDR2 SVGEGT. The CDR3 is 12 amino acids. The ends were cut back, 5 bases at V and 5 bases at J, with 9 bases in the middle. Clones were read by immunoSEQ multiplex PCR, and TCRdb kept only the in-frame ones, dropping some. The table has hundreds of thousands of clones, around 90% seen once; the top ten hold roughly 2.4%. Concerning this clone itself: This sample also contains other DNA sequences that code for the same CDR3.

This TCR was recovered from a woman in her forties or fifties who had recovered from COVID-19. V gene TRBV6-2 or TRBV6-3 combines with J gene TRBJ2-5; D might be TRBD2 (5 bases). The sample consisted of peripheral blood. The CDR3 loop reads CASSPTGETQYF. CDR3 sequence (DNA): TGTGCCAGCAGTCCCACGGGGGAGACCCAGTACTTC.